This T cell receptor (beta chain) was documented in a study of cytomegalovirus exposure and HLA in healthy donors. This CDR3 spans 13 amino acids. Germline V gene lookup returns CDR1 SGHTA and CDR2 FQGNSA. V dropped 0 bases and J dropped 4 bases, with 6 bases sitting between them. PCR amplification relied on 60 Vbeta primers (plus 13 Jbeta primers). Clones were sequenced by immunoSEQ multiplex PCR, and TCRdb holds only the in-frame ones, with some missing. The data show 150,000 to 200,000 clones, about 83% seen once. The receptor comes from a man aged 35 to 55 in good health and CMV-seropositive. The chain couples TRBV7-2 to TRBJ1-2, with D unclear. The sequencing sample was made of PBMCs. The CDR3 protein is CASSLARSYGYTF. CDR3 nucleotides: TGTGCCAGCAGCTTAGCTAGAAGCTATGGCTACACCTTC.